This TCR beta chain originates from a study of T cells in localized non-small cell lung cancer. Sequencing was performed with immunoSEQ multiplex PCR; in TCRdb, only in-frame clones are kept and a portion is missing. The sample contains under 4,500 clones, 20% to 25% of which appear only once. Per germline, CDR1 MNHGY and CDR2 SAAAGT. The trim removed 9 bases at V and 11 bases at J, leaving 11 bases unmatched. This CDR3 is 12 amino acids long. Sequenced here: lung tumor tissue, sampled before any cancer treatment. The chain couples TRBV6-8 to TRBJ2-3, with TRBD1 matching over 7 bases. The sequence was collected from a woman aged 35-70 years with stage I lung adenocarcinoma. CDR3 sequence: CASAGTDRLQYF. The CDR3 DNA is TGTGCCAGTGCCGGGACAGACCGTTTGCAGTATTTT.